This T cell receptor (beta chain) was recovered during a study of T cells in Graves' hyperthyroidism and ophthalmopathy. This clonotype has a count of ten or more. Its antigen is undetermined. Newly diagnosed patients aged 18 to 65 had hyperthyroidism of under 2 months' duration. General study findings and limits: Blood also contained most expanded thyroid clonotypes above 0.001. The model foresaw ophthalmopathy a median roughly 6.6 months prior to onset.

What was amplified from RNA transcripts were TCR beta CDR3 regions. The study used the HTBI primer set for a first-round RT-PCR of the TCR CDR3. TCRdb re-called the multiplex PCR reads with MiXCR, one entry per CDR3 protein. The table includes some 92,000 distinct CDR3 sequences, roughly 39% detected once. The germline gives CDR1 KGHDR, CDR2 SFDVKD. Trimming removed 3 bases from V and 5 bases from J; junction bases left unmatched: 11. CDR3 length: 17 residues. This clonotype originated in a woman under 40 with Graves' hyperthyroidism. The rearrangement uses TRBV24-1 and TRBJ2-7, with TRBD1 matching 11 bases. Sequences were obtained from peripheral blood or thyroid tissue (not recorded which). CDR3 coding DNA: TGTGCCACCAGTGATCGGCGGACAGGGGGCTATCGGAACGAGCAGTACTTC. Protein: CATSDRRTGGYRNEQYF.